Each of the 26 T cell receptor beta chains below was sequenced from the same sample in a study of chemoradiotherapy in HPV16-positive cancers (dated by TCRdb to between 2021 and 2023). The library was made by the immunoSEQ multiplex PCR assay. Here the immuneACCESS table is served through TCRdb, limited to in-frame sequences with V and J called. Missing clones are a known gap in these copies; in checked studies unresolved V genes cover under half, and the rest lacks a known reason. For this sample there are fewer than 20,000 clones; roughly 84% appear just once. Roughly 3.7% of the sample lies in the top ten. The sequencing used blood, collected from a patient who underwent chemoradiotherapy. Every receptor here comes from a human donor with HPV-associated anogenital cancer.

This chain joins TRBV4-1 and TRBJ1-2; D call uncertain. The CDR3 consists of 13 residues. Trimming took off 0 bases at V and 4 bases at J, with 6 bases between the two ends. CDR1 and CDR2 (germline): MGHRA, YSYEKL. The CDR3 DNA is TGCGCCAGCAGCCAAGATAACGGCTATGGCTACACCTTC. This translates into CASSQDNGYGYTF.

The J gene is TRBJ1-1, the V gene TRBV5-4; 7 bases match TRBD1. Germline V gene lookup returns CDR1 SGHNT and CDR2 YYREEE (reference sequence). Germline trimming cut 4 bases from V and 0 bases from J; bases unmatched to any gene: 6. This CDR3 region has 15 residues. The CDR3 DNA is TGTGCCAGCAGCCTGGCGGGACAGATGAACACTGAAGCTTTCTTT. This translates into CASSLAGQMNTEAFF.

The V and J genes are TRBV7-8 and TRBJ1-5, with no clear D. The CDR3 totals 14 residues. Germline CDR1 SGHVS, CDR2 FQNEAQ. V gave up 8 bases and J gave up 1 base, with 12 bases separating them. CDR3 nucleotide sequence: TGTGCCAGCGACTCCGCAGCAAGCAATCAGCCCCAGCATTTT. Protein: CASDSAASNQPQHF.

This chain joins TRBV9 and TRBJ1-1; a possible D gene is TRBD1 (5 bases). Germline V CDR1 and CDR2: SGDLS, YYNGEE. The CDR3 totals 15 residues. V lost 0 bases and J 0 bases, leaving 9 bases between the germline ends. CDR3 residues: CASSVVGPMNTEAFF. The CDR3 DNA reads as TGTGCCAGCAGCGTAGTGGGACCTATGAACACTGAAGCTTTCTTT. Full variable domain (missing parts from reference TRBV9 and TRBJ1-1): DSGVTQTPKHLITATGQRVTLRCSPRSGDLSVYWYQQSLDQGLQFLIQYYNGEERAKGNILERFSAQQFPDLHSELNLSSLELGDSALYFCASSVVGPMNTEAFFGQGTRLTVV.

As DNA, the CDR3 is TGTGCCAGCAGTGAAGCCCACAGGGGAAACACCATATATTTT. Amino acids: CASSEAHRGNTIYF. This chain links TRBV6-1 with TRBJ1-3; a weak D match, TRBD1 (5 bases). The CDR3 is 14 amino acids. Germline assignment: CDR1 MNHNS and CDR2 SASEGT. V lost 0 bases and J lost 4, with 7 bases in between.

As DNA, the CDR3 is TGTGCCAGTAACCGGGGGAAGGGTTACGAGCAGTACTTC. Translating it yields CASNRGKGYEQYF. This chain uses TRBV19 with TRBJ2-7, with D possibly being TRBD2 (6 bases). The germline V gene encodes CDR1 LNHDA and CDR2 SQIVND (reference sequence). The CDR3 spans 13 residues. V was clipped by 7 bases and J by 4 bases, with 14 bases between them.

CDR3 sequence reads: CASSEWSGGALNTQYF. Here the CDR3 DNA reads TGTGCCAGCAGTGAATGGAGCGGGGGGGCCTTAAATACGCAGTATTTT. This sequence joins TRBV6-1 and TRBJ2-3; 10 positions agree with TRBD2. The CDR3 spans 16 residues. Germline CDR1 is MNHNS and CDR2 is SASEGT. J gave up 7 bases and V 2 bases, and 9 bases lay outside the gene matches.

The table lists this clone with a count of one. CDR3 loop: CASSPGRQGGNEQYF. CDR3 coding DNA: TGTGCCAGCTCACCAGGTAGGCAGGGGGGCAACGAGCAGTACTTC. The gene calls are TRBV18 and TRBJ2-7; possible D gene TRBD1, 7 bases. Trimming left V 2 bases short and J 5 bases short, with 16 bases between. There are 15 residues in the CDR3. Germline loops: CDR1 KGHSH, CDR2 LQKENI.

The sample holds a few counts of this clone. The chain has TRBV27 and TRBJ1-1; 8 nucleotides agree with TRBD1. This CDR3 has 15 amino acids. V lost 2 bases to trimming and J lost 4 bases; unmatched junction nucleotides: 6. Germline CDR1 reads MNHEY; CDR2 reads SMNVEV (reference sequence). DNA of the CDR3: TGTGCCAGCAGTTTACTCTCCGGACAGGGCACTGAAGCTTTCTTT. Protein sequence: CASSLLSGQGTEAFF.

A single count supports this clone. The chain recombines TRBV2 with TRBJ2-7, with D hard to call. The germline CDR1 and CDR2 sequences are SNHLY and FYNNEI. The V gene lost 8 bases and the J gene lost 10 bases, with 18 bases spanning the gap. The CDR3 spans 12 residues. The CDR3 here is CASGVSAGFQYF. CDR3 bases: TGTGCCAGCGGTGTTTCAGCAGGCTTTCAGTACTTC.

J is TRBJ2-7 and V is TRBV7-2; D perhaps matches TRBD1 (5 bases). The V and J ends lost 5 bases and 6 bases respectively, with 11 bases between them. There are 12 residues in the CDR3. Germline CDR1 reads SGHTA; CDR2 reads FQGNSA. CDR3 amino acids: CASSQYQGEQYF. CDR3 nucleotide sequence: TGTGCCAGCAGCCAATACCAGGGCGAGCAGTACTTC.

The chain is built from TRBV6-1 and TRBJ1-3; 7 nucleotides agree with TRBD1. Germline lookup yields CDR1 MNHNS and CDR2 SASEGT. CDR3 size: 15 residues. Trimming at V came to 6 bases and at J to 0 bases, leaving 5 bases not matched to a gene. This CDR3 reads CASSVDRDSGNTIYF. As DNA, the CDR3 is TGTGCCAGCAGCGTTGACAGGGACTCTGGAAACACCATATATTTT.

The V gene is TRBV5-4, the J gene TRBJ1-1; 9 bases align to TRBD1. The CDR3 length is 16 residues. Germline trimming cut 4 bases from V and 6 bases from J; bases unmatched to any gene: 13. Germline CDR1 reads SGHNT; CDR2 reads YYREEE (reference sequence). CDR3 amino acids: CASSLTWDRAGAEAFF. CDR3 nucleotides: TGTGCCAGCAGCCTTACATGGGACAGGGCGGGAGCTGAAGCTTTCTTT.

This clone appeared a single time. The chain joins TRBV28 to TRBJ2-7; no reliable D call. Trimming pared 3 bases from V and 2 bases from J, leaving 8 bases between. Per the germline V gene, CDR1 is MDHEN and CDR2 is SYDVKM. The CDR3 is made up of 13 amino acids. As DNA, the CDR3 is TGTGCCAGCAGTTTGGGTCAGCCCTACGAGCAGTACTTC. It translates to CASSLGQPYEQYF.

The sample holds one count of this clone. The J gene is TRBJ1-1, the V gene TRBV7-9; D perhaps matches TRBD1 (5 bases). There are 17 residues in the CDR3. Germline CDR1 is SEHNR and CDR2 is FQNEAQ (reference sequence). Trimming cost V 1 base and J 1 base, with 16 bases left between them. CDR3 DNA: TGTGCCAGCAGCTTAGTGGTGGGGATCAGGGAGAACACTGAAGCTTTCTTT. Translating gives CASSLVVGIRENTEAFF.

This clone occurred a few times. V usage is TRBV15 and J usage is TRBJ2-2, with TRBD1 matching over 10 bases. With 3 bases clipped from V and 5 bases from J, the junction kept 0 bases outside the gene matches. CDR1 is LNHNV and CDR2 is YYDKDF in the germline V gene (reference sequence). The CDR3 is 14 residues long. Here the CDR3 reads CATSRGQGTGELFF. CDR3 coding DNA: TGTGCCACCAGCAGGGGACAGGGGACCGGGGAGCTGTTTTTT.

This clone was found a few times. The chain links TRBV11-2 to TRBJ1-2; 10 positions match TRBD1. J was trimmed by 8 bases and V by 1 base; bases with no gene match: 7. Germline V CDR1 and CDR2: SGHAT, FQNNGV. The CDR3 consists of 15 residues. CDR3 nucleotides: TGTGCCAGCAGCTTAGGTTCGGACAGGGGGAAAGGCTACACCTTC. Its translation: CASSLGSDRGKGYTF.

The V call is TRBV5-1, the J call TRBJ1-1; D unclear. Germline CDR1 SGHRS, CDR2 YFSETQ. Trimming took off 4 bases at V and 2 bases at J, with 6 bases between the two ends. CDR3 length: 12 residues. In DNA form, the CDR3 reads TGCGCCAGCAGCCCGGACAACACTGAAGCTTTCTTT. Protein: CASSPDNTEAFF.

CDR3 protein: CASSFSVEQYF. The CDR3 bases are TGTGCCAGCAGCTTCAGCGTCGAGCAGTACTTC. The V call is TRBV5-5, the J call TRBJ2-7; D is unresolved. The length of the CDR3 is 11 residues. Between the trimmed V and J ends, which lost 2 bases and 6 bases, there was a span of 6 bases. In germline, CDR1 is SGHKS, CDR2 YYEKEE (reference sequence).

The chain combines TRBV7-2 with TRBJ2-5, with TRBD1 as a possible D gene (5 bases). The V gene's germline CDR1 is SGHTA and CDR2 FQGNSA. V was shortened by 4 bases and J by 5 bases, with 14 bases between the two germline ends. This CDR3 contains 14 residues. Written as DNA, the CDR3 is TGTGCCAGCAGCTCGACCTCAGGGCAGGAGACCCAGTACTTC. This translates into CASSSTSGQETQYF.

V usage is TRBV19 and J usage is TRBJ2-7; 10 nucleotides align to TRBD1. The CDR3 sequence is 14 residues long. The V gene end was trimmed by 3 bases and the J gene end by 7 bases; junction bases not matched to a gene: 6. In germline, CDR1 is LNHDA, CDR2 SQIVND (reference sequence). CDR3 sequence: CASSIMGTGEEQYF. CDR3 DNA: TGTGCCAGTAGTATTATGGGGACAGGGGAAGAGCAGTACTTC.

The rearrangement links TRBV5-1 to TRBJ1-1, with D uncertain. V dropped 2 bases and J dropped 3 bases, with 11 bases sitting between them. The CDR3 totals 14 residues. The V gene's germline CDR1 is SGHRS and CDR2 YFSETQ. The CDR3 region is CASSFADIDTEAFF. The CDR3 DNA reads as TGCGCCAGCAGCTTCGCAGACATAGACACTGAAGCTTTCTTT.

The chain recombines TRBV11-3 with TRBJ2-2; no clear D. The length of the CDR3 is 14 residues. The V and J ends lost 0 bases and 6 bases respectively, with 8 bases between them. Germline V lookup: CDR1 SGHNT, CDR2 YENEEA. For the CDR3, the DNA is TGTGCCAGCAGCTTAGAGGCCCTGGCCGGGGAGCTGTTTTTT. It specifies CASSLEALAGELFF.

The chain couples TRBV7-6 to TRBJ1-4; 7 nucleotides line up with TRBD1. The trim removed 1 base at V and 6 bases at J, leaving 8 bases unmatched. The CDR3 has 16 residues. The germline CDR1 and CDR2 sequences are SGHVS and FNYEAQ. The CDR3 bases are TGTGCCAGCAGCTTAGAGACAGGGCAAGGTTATGAAAAACTGTTTTTT. Its translation is CASSLETGQGYEKLFF.

The chain carries TRBV15 and TRBJ1-2; D is ambiguous. V lost 3 bases and J lost 4, with 12 bases in between. The CDR3 loop spans 14 amino acids. The V gene's germline CDR1 is LNHNV and CDR2 YYDKDF (reference sequence). The CDR3, as DNA: TGTGCCACCAGCAGGACACAGACGATCTATGGCTACACCTTC. Encoded protein: CATSRTQTIYGYTF.

This chain connects TRBV4-2 to TRBJ1-6, with 10 bases that match TRBD1. CDR1 and CDR2 from the germline V gene are LGHNA and YNFKEQ. The CDR3 sequence is 16 residues long. With 0 bases clipped from V and 7 bases from J, the junction kept 3 bases outside the gene matches. DNA of the CDR3: TGTGCCAGCAGCCAAGATCCGGGACAGGGGAATTCACCCCTCCACTTT. Protein product: CASSQDPGQGNSPLHF.